The next 12 T cell receptor beta chains were all read from a single sample in a study of cytomegalovirus exposure and HLA in healthy donors. 60 Vbeta and 13 Jbeta primers were used in PCR. Sequenced by immunoSEQ multiplex PCR; TCRdb stores in-frame clones only, minus some. The table has roughly 120,000 clones, 80% seen once; the top ten hold 2% to 3%. Sequences were obtained from PBMCs. Receptors originate from a man aged 30 to 39 in good health and CMV-seronegative.

The table lists this clone with a few counts. The chain recombines TRBV28 with TRBJ2-7; TRBD1 aligns across 8 bases. J gave up 6 bases and V 6 bases, and 13 bases lay outside the gene matches. CDR3 length: 15 amino acids. Germline assignment: CDR1 MDHEN and CDR2 SYDVKM. The CDR3 region has the DNA TGTGCCAGCAGCAACGGACAGGGAAGGTTCGGCGAGCAGTACTTC. Its translation: CASSNGQGRFGEQYF.

The chain carries TRBV28 and TRBJ2-7; 7 positions match TRBD1. Looked up from germline, CDR1 is MDHEN and CDR2 is SYDVKM. J gave up 1 base and V 6 bases, and 6 bases lay outside the gene matches. There are 14 residues in the CDR3. CDR3 loop: CASRQGTESYEQYF. The DNA of the CDR3 is TGTGCCAGCAGACAAGGGACAGAGTCCTACGAGCAGTACTTC.

J is TRBJ2-3 and V is TRBV6-5; TRBD2 aligns across 13 bases. The CDR3 is 15 residues long. V trimming: 8 bases; J trimming: 4 bases; junction bases outside the gene matches: 6. Germline CDR1 reads MNHEY; CDR2 reads SVGAGI. CDR3 sequence (DNA): TGTGCCAGCGAAGAAGGACTAGCGGGAGCAGATACGCAGTATTTT. It encodes CASEEGLAGADTQYF.

V usage is TRBV9 and J usage is TRBJ2-6; the D gene is possibly TRBD1 (6 bases). CDR3 length: 11 residues. Trimming took off 4 bases at V and 12 bases at J, with 8 bases between the two ends. The germline V gene has CDR1 SGDLS and CDR2 YYNGEE. The CDR3 spells CASSKDSVLTF. Written as DNA, the CDR3 is TGTGCCAGCAGCAAGGACAGCGTCCTGACTTTC.

The chain recombines TRBV9 with TRBJ2-2, with TRBD1 matching 9 bases. This CDR3 spans 14 amino acids. The V gene end was trimmed by 0 bases and the J gene end by 11 bases; junction bases not matched to a gene: 5. Germline CDR1 is SGDLS and CDR2 is YYNGEE. CDR3 protein: CASSVAQGALELFF. The CDR3 bases are TGTGCCAGCAGCGTAGCACAGGGGGCCCTCGAGCTGTTTTTT.

This clone was seen a handful of times. The chain couples TRBV6-1 to TRBJ2-2, with TRBD1 identical over 7 bases. The ends lost 5 bases at V and 6 bases at J; junction bases unmatched: 6. Germline values: CDR1 MNHNS, CDR2 SASEGT. There are 14 residues in the CDR3. The chain's CDR3 is CASSSRQGAGELFF. In DNA form, the CDR3 reads TGTGCCAGCAGTTCCCGACAGGGCGCCGGGGAGCTGTTTTTT.

The J gene is TRBJ2-3, the V gene TRBV6-5; 9 bases fit TRBD1. Germline assignment: CDR1 MNHEY and CDR2 SVGAGI. The V segment lost 6 bases and the J segment 6 bases; nucleotides outside the gene matches: 10. The CDR3 contains 15 residues. This CDR3 is CASRLRTGVSDTQYF. Here the CDR3 DNA reads TGTGCCAGCAGGCTACGGACAGGGGTGAGCGATACGCAGTATTTT.

Comments on this clone: One end of the junction does not line up with germline, which may come from a read error. The gene calls are TRBV19 and TRBJ2-7, with D maybe TRBD2 (7 bases). Germline V gene sequence: CDR1 LNHDA, CDR2 SQIVND (reference sequence). This CDR3 comprises 17 residues. The CDR3 coding sequence is TGTGCCAGTAGTCATGGTCGAGGGAGGGGGACCTCCCACGAGCAGTACTTC. It is translated as CASSHGRGRGTSHEQYF.

This sequence joins TRBV27 and TRBJ1-1, with 7 bases identical to TRBD1. Germline trimming cut 4 bases from V and 4 bases from J; bases unmatched to any gene: 6. This CDR3 has 14 residues. In germline, CDR1 is MNHEY, CDR2 SMNVEV (reference sequence). CDR3 amino acids: CASSSWDSPTEAFF. CDR3 coding DNA: TGTGCCAGCAGTTCCTGGGACAGTCCCACTGAAGCTTTCTTT.

V gene TRBV28 combines with J gene TRBJ1-5, with D possibly matching TRBD1 (5 bases). Germline CDR1 MDHEN, CDR2 SYDVKM. The CDR3 extends over 15 amino acids. The V gene lost 5 bases and the J gene lost 0 bases, with 11 bases spanning the gap. In DNA, the CDR3 is TGTGCCAGCAGTCCAGGGAGGGGTAGCAATCAGCCCCAGCATTTT. Its protein is CASSPGRGSNQPQHF.

This chain uses TRBV11-3 with TRBJ2-1, with 11 bases that match TRBD1. From germline, CDR1 is SGHNT and CDR2 YENEEA. V lost 6 bases, J lost 7 bases, and 8 bases stayed unmatched. This CDR3 region has 15 residues. CDR3 in DNA: TGTGCCAGCAGGAAACGGACAGGGGGCGAGAATGAGCAGTTCTTC. Encoded protein: CASRKRTGGENEQFF.

The CDR3 nucleotides read TGTGCCAGCAGTGAATTCAGCGGGGCCGAGAGAGGCGAGCAGTTCTTC. Translating it yields CASSEFSGAERGEQFF. The chain links TRBV25-1 to TRBJ2-1, with 7 bases matching TRBD2. The CDR3 runs to 16 residues. Trimming cost V 1 base and J 10 bases; bases outside gene matches: 13. Germline-derived CDR1 and CDR2 are MGHDK and SYGVNS.